This T cell receptor beta chain was captured by sequencing in a study of Graves' ophthalmopathy and Graves' hyperthyroidism. The overall study: Samples of peripheral blood were obtained at initial diagnosis, prior to treatment of any kind. Notes on the study in general: Also, most clonotypes expanded in the thyroid above 0.001 frequency appeared in blood. Stable hyperthyroidism and ophthalmopathy were told apart by a 13-signature model, which achieved approximately 87% sensitivity and nearly 84% specificity.

Orbital computed tomography, together with clinical symptoms, serum thyroxine, TRAb and thyroid ultrasound, was used for diagnosis. Amplification of TCR beta CDR3 regions used RNA transcripts. HTBI primers were used in a first-round RT-PCR, which preceded a second-round multiplex PCR. TCRdb independently ran MiXCR on the multiplex PCR reads; one entry per CDR3 protein. This table holds hundreds of thousands of distinct CDR3 sequences, roughly two fifths found once. This clonotype turned up a few times. Its target is unknown. The germline CDR1 and CDR2 sequences are MNHNS and SASEGT. This CDR3 spans 13 amino acids. Trimming took 10 bases from V and 3 from J, leaving 16 bases between them.

The chain combines TRBV6-1 with TRBJ2-7; no reliable D call. The sequence derives from an adult man with Graves' ophthalmopathy. The sequenced material came from peripheral blood. For the CDR3, the DNA is TGTGCCACTCGGGTAGGGTTCAGCTACGAGCAGTACTTC. Translated, it gives CATRVGFSYEQYF.